This is a list of T cell receptor beta chains from one sample in a study of T-cell reconstitution after alpha-beta-depleted transplantation in children. TCRdb re-called the PCR reads with MiXCR, one entry per CDR3 protein. The data contain a few hundred thousand distinct CDR3 sequences, more than 9% of them singletons. The specimen was peripheral blood, collected 180 days after TCRalphabeta/CD19-depleted stem cell transplant. The receptors here all came from a male patient between 2 and 10 years old who had a stem cell transplant for chronic granulomatous disease, so the T cells may come from the graft donor. Each CDR3 is given with its conserved first and last residue. D genes are given only for firm matches. Clone size, where shown, is once, few, many, or a class for clones that have expanded.

-	TRBV2	15	many	TRBJ1-2	TGTGCCAGCAGTGAAGCGCTTCCGGGGGCGGATGGCTACACCTTC	CASSEALPGADGYTF
TRBD2	TRBV10-3	15	many	TRBJ2-2	TGTGCCATCCGGCGCACTAGCGGGAGCACCGGGGAGCTGTTTTTT	CAIRRTSGSTGELFF
TRBD2	TRBV11-2	16	once	TRBJ2-7	TGTGCCAGCAGCCCCACTGCGGGAGGGCCGACCTACGAGCAGTGCTTC	CASSPTAGGPTYEQCF
TRBD2	TRBV3-1	19	few	TRBJ2-3	TGTGCCAGCTGCCCCCGTCCAGTCTTGAGCGGGATAAGCTCAGATACGCAGTATTTT	CASCPRPVLSGISSDTQYF
TRBD2	TRBV3-1	15	many	TRBJ2-1	TGTGCCAGCAGCCAAGTGGTTAGCGGGAGTGGTGAGCAGTTCTTC	CASSQVVSGSGEQFF
TRBD1	TRBV20-1	15	many	TRBJ2-7	TGCAGTGCTAGGCAACCCGGGACAGTGGGCAGAGAGCAGTACTTC	CSARQPGTVGREQYF
TRBD2	TRBV20-1	14	many	TRBJ2-5	TGCAGTGCTGAGGGCGCGGGGGGGTCAGAGACCCAGTACTTC	CSAEGAGGSETQYF
TRBD2	TRBV28	15	many	TRBJ2-7	TGTGCCAGCAGTTTCCAACTAGCGGGTTCCTACGAGCAGTACTTC	CASSFQLAGSYEQYF
-	TRBV20-1	15	many	TRBJ2-7	TGCAGTGCTAGACAGGCTAGCGTTATAAAGTTTGGGCAGTACTTC	CSARQASVIKFGQYF
-	TRBV6-2/TRBV6-3	13	many	TRBJ1-2	TGTGCCAGCAGTTACCGGGTTTTCTATGGCTACACCTTC	CASSYRVFYGYTF
-	TRBV11-1	13	many	TRBJ2-7	TGTGCCAGCAGCCCCAGGGGGAGGGACGAGCAGTACTTC	CASSPRGRDEQYF
TRBD2	TRBV20-1	13	many	TRBJ2-7	TGCAGTGCTAGCGGGGGGGCGATTCGCGAGCAGTACTTC	CSASGGAIREQYF
TRBD2	TRBV29-1	17	many	TRBJ2-5	TGCAGCGTTGTGCCTAGCGGGGGGGCTCTAGTTGGTGAGACCCAGTACTTC	CSVVPSGGALVGETQYF
TRBD2	TRBV6-2/TRBV6-3	17	medium-sized	TRBJ2-1	TGTGCCAGCAGCACCCTCCGTGGACTAGCGGGAGACAATGAGCAGTTCTTC	CASSTLRGLAGDNEQFF
TRBD1	TRBV12-5	16	-	TRBJ1-2	TGTGCTAGTGGAACCCCTAGGGACAGGGGAAACTATGGCTACATCTTC	CASGTPRDRGNYGYIF
-	TRBV12-3/TRBV12-4	17	many	TRBJ2-1	TGTGCCAGCAGTCCCCGAGTGGGGGTCAGCTCCTACAATGAGCAGTTCTTC	CASSPRVGVSSYNEQFF
TRBD2	TRBV10-3	16	many	TRBJ2-3	TGTGCCATCAGTGAGTTGCGGGGGGGCCTGTCAGATACGCAGTATTTT	CAISELRGGLSDTQYF
-	TRBV29-1	10	many	TRBJ2-5	TGCAGCGTTGGGGTAGGGACCCAGTACTTC	CSVGVGTQYF
TRBD2	TRBV20-1	16	many	TRBJ2-7	TGCAGTGCTTCTCCTAGCGGGAGAAAGAAGAGCTACGAGCAGTACTTC	CSASPSGRKKSYEQYF
-	TRBV9	12	many	TRBJ2-1	TGTGCCAGCAGCGTCACTGGTCGGGAGCAGTTCTTC	CASSVTGREQFF
-	TRBV28	12	few	TRBJ2-3	TGTGCCAGCGGGTATAGCACAGATACGCAGTATTTT	CASGYSTDTQYF
-	TRBV6-2/TRBV6-3	12	many	TRBJ1-2	TGTGCCAGCAAGGGGAACGGGTATGGCTACACCTTC	CASKGNGYGYTF
TRBD2	TRBV9	17	-	TRBJ2-1	TGTGCCAGCAGCGTCGGACTAGCGGGAGGATCCTACAATGTGCATTTCTTC	CASSVGLAGGSYNVHFF
-	TRBV19	15	-	TRBJ2-2	TGTGCCAGTAGTATCGCAGGGGCGGGCACCGGGGAGCTGTTTTTT	CASSIAGAGTGELFF
-	TRBV5-4	14	-	TRBJ2-1	TGTGCCAGCAGCAGGGACGGATCCTACAATGAGCAGTTCTTC	CASSRDGSYNEQFF
TRBD2	TRBV7-8	14	many	TRBJ2-7	TGTGCCAGCGCGAAGACTAGCAACTCCTACGAGCAGTACTTC	CASAKTSNSYEQYF